Below, 20 T cell receptor beta chains from the same sample are listed, as sequenced in a study of blood T cell repertoires in COVID-19 (dated by TCRdb to between 2020 and 2021). Library construction relied on the immunoSEQ multiplex PCR assay. The source is immuneACCESS, and TCRdb retained only in-frame sequences with V and J called. Part of the clones is not carried over; for the studies checked, unresolved V genes explain less than half of this, and the remainder is unexplained. The sample table holds approximately 270,000 clones, of which more than 70% were seen once. Roughly 6% of the sample rests with the top ten. Material: peripheral blood. The receptors come from a woman aged 25 to 39 with COVID-19, enrolled during active disease.

The V and J genes are TRBV6-5 and TRBJ1-6; TRBD1 aligns across 7 bases. Germline CDR1 reads MNHEY; CDR2 reads SVGAGI. The V segment lost 4 bases and the J segment 9 bases; nucleotides outside the gene matches: 6. The CDR3 covers 14 residues. CDR3 loop: CASSSTGFGSPLHF. CDR3 sequence (DNA): TGTGCCAGCAGTTCGACAGGGTTTGGTTCACCCCTCCACTTT.

The chain has TRBV6-5 and TRBJ1-1; the D is unclear. The CDR3 covers 15 residues. Germline V gene data show CDR1 as MNHEY and CDR2 as SVGAGI. V gave up 5 bases and J gave up 6 bases, with 19 bases separating them. The CDR3 region has the DNA TGTGCCAGCAGTCCGCGACTGACTCCTTTAGCTGAAGCTTTCTTT. This encodes CASSPRLTPLAEAFF.

The chain employs TRBV10-1 and TRBJ2-5, with D tentatively TRBD1 (6 bases). The V gene lost 3 bases and the J gene lost 2 bases, with 10 bases spanning the gap. The CDR3 consists of 14 residues. Germline V gives CDR1 WNHNN, CDR2 SYGVQD (reference sequence). Here the CDR3 reads CASSERQGQETQYF. CDR3 bases: TGCGCCAGCAGTGAAAGGCAGGGGCAAGAGACCCAGTACTTC.

The chain is built from TRBV27 and TRBJ2-7; the D gene is possibly TRBD1 (6 bases). Germline CDR1 MNHEY, CDR2 SMNVEV (reference sequence). This CDR3 comprises 13 residues. V was trimmed by 5 bases and J by 4 bases, leaving 12 bases between them. CDR3 nucleotides: TGTGCCAGCAGTCCCGGGACACGATACGAGCAGTACGTC. Its protein product is CASSPGTRYEQYV.

The chain is built from TRBV14 and TRBJ2-3; D might be TRBD2 (6 bases). Per germline, CDR1 SGHDN and CDR2 FVKESK. This CDR3 has 17 residues. V lost 6 bases and J 0 bases, leaving 19 bases between the germline ends. The CDR3 bases are TGTGCCAGCAGTGTCGTCCCTAGCGCTCCTAGCACAGATACGCAGTATTTT. This encodes CASSVVPSAPSTDTQYF.

The J gene is TRBJ2-5, the V gene TRBV6-5, with D tentatively TRBD2 (6 bases). The V and J ends lost 6 bases and 4 bases respectively, with 12 bases between them. CDR3 length equals 13 residues. Germline lookup yields CDR1 MNHEY and CDR2 SVGAGI. CDR3 nucleotides: TGTGCCAGCAGCCGCGGGACTCGAGAGACCCAGTACTTC. Encoded protein: CASSRGTRETQYF.

Points on this clone: A junction boundary mismatches the germline segment, possibly from a read error. The CDR3 region is CASSPQTSGEQFF. Written as DNA, the CDR3 is TGTGCTAGCAGCCCCCAGACTAGCGGTGAGCAGTTCTTC. The chain is built from TRBV7-7 and TRBJ2-1; 9 nucleotides match TRBD2. The CDR3 has 13 amino acids. Germline CDR1 reads SSHAT; CDR2 reads FNYEAQ (reference sequence).

This rearrangement joins TRBV29-1 to TRBJ2-6; perhaps TRBD2 as D (5 bases). The CDR3 is 15 amino acids. CDR1 and CDR2 (germline): SQVTM, ANQGSEA. Trimming took 3 bases from V and 3 from J, leaving 12 bases between them. CDR3 region: CSVEVRRDGANVLTF. CDR3 in DNA: TGCAGCGTTGAGGTCCGCCGGGATGGGGCCAACGTCCTGACTTTC.

In nucleotides, the CDR3 is TGCGCCAGCAGCCAAGATTTCGCTTCAGCAGATACGCAGTATTTT. Its protein is CASSQDFASADTQYF. The chain recombines TRBV4-3 with TRBJ2-3; D call uncertain. Trimming cost V 0 bases and J 4 bases, with 11 bases left between them. CDR1 is LGHNA and CDR2 is YSLEER in the germline V gene. This CDR3 contains 15 residues.

The J gene is TRBJ1-1, the V gene TRBV27, with 7 positions matching TRBD1. Germline values: CDR1 MNHEY, CDR2 SMNVEV (reference sequence). Trimming took 5 bases from V and 3 from J; bases not matched to a gene: 6. The CDR3 has 14 residues. The CDR3 region is CASSAGTEDTEAFF. For the CDR3, the DNA is TGTGCCAGCAGTGCCGGGACAGAGGACACTGAAGCTTTCTTT.

The chain has TRBV13 and TRBJ1-2; perhaps TRBD1 as D (6 bases). The CDR3 is 17 amino acids. The ends were cut back, 5 bases at V and 4 bases at J, with 23 bases in the middle. CDR1 is PRHDT, CDR2 FYEKMQ, per germline (reference sequence). CDR3 protein: CASSRRPGTQTPYGYTF. CDR3 DNA sequence: TGTGCCAGCAGCCGTAGGCCCGGGACACAGACTCCCTATGGCTACACCTTC.

The CDR3 region is CASSLGQDTDTQYF. CDR3 nucleotide sequence: TGTGCCAGCAGCTTAGGACAGGATACAGATACGCAGTATTTT. This chain joins TRBV7-9 and TRBJ2-3; D possibly corresponds to TRBD1 (6 bases). Germline-derived CDR1 and CDR2 are SEHNR and FQNEAQ (reference sequence). V was clipped by 1 base and J by 3 bases, with 8 bases between them. This CDR3 comprises 14 residues.

V usage is TRBV19 and J usage is TRBJ2-5, with 7 bases matching TRBD1. The CDR3 covers 13 residues. From germline, CDR1 is LNHDA and CDR2 SQIVND (reference sequence). J lost 5 bases, V lost 9 bases, and 9 bases had no gene match. Written as DNA, the CDR3 is TGTGCCAGCTCAACAGGGGCTGGGGAGACCCAGTACTTC. It specifies CASSTGAGETQYF.

The V gene is TRBV4-3, the J gene TRBJ2-5; 12 nucleotides agree with TRBD2. Germline V gene lookup returns CDR1 LGHNA and CDR2 YSLEER. With 0 bases clipped from V and 5 bases from J, the junction kept 10 bases outside the gene matches. This CDR3 spans 18 amino acids. For the CDR3, the DNA is TGCGCCAGCAGCCAAGATTTGAGACTAGCGGGGGAGGCGGAGACCCAGTACTTC. As protein: CASSQDLRLAGEAETQYF.

The chain couples TRBV3-1 (or the pseudogene TRBV3-2) to TRBJ1-6, with D uncertain. Per germline, CDR1 LGHDT and CDR2 YNNKEL (reference sequence). The CDR3 is 16 amino acids. Trimming removed 0 bases at V and 5 bases at J, with 11 bases between. The CDR3 nucleotides are TGTGCCAGCAGCCAAGAAAGAATAGCACATAATTCACCCCTCCACTTT. Protein sequence: CASSQERIAHNSPLHF.

The chain recombines TRBV20-1 with TRBJ1-1; tentative D call: TRBD1 (5 bases). CDR1 is DFQATT and CDR2 is SNEGSKA in the germline V gene (reference sequence). The V gene lost 2 bases and the J gene lost 6 bases, with 7 bases spanning the gap. CDR3 length: 11 residues. The CDR3 DNA reads TGCAGTGCTAGAACCAGGGCTGAAGCTTTCTTT. Translated, it gives CSARTRAEAFF.

In its sample, this clone was seen a few times. This chain joins TRBV3-1 (or the pseudogene TRBV3-2) and TRBJ2-1; TRBD2 agrees at 8 bases. Germline V CDR1 and CDR2: LGHDT, YNNKEL (reference sequence). V shed 3 bases, J shed 1 base, and the junction held 5 bases outside the gene matches. This CDR3 has 16 amino acids. This CDR3 is CASSQPAGVSYNEQFF. The DNA for the CDR3 is TGTGCCAGCAGCCAGCCAGCGGGAGTATCCTACAATGAGCAGTTCTTC.

The V gene is TRBV10-1, the J gene TRBJ2-3; 8 bases are a match to TRBD1. Germline V gene lookup returns CDR1 WNHNN and CDR2 SYGVQD (reference sequence). The V gene end was trimmed by 2 bases and the J gene end by 2 bases; junction bases not matched to a gene: 3. This CDR3 is 15 amino acids long. The CDR3 loop reads CASSEAQGATDTQYF. CDR3 nucleotide sequence: TGCGCCAGCAGTGAGGCGCAGGGGGCCACAGATACGCAGTATTTT.

The chain couples TRBV7-9 to TRBJ2-3, with 11 bases fitting TRBD2. CDR1 SEHNR and CDR2 FQNEAQ come from the germline V gene (reference sequence). J was trimmed by 4 bases and V by 1 base; bases with no gene match: 7. This CDR3 has 17 amino acids. CDR3 residues: CASSLGVAGGPSDTQYF. The CDR3 DNA reads TGTGCCAGCAGCTTAGGGGTAGCGGGGGGGCCATCAGATACGCAGTATTTT.

The rearrangement links TRBV4-3 to TRBJ2-1; the match to TRBD1 covers 12 bases. V dropped 4 bases and J dropped 9; count of bases not matched to a gene: 7. This CDR3 is 15 amino acids long. Looked up from germline, CDR1 is LGHNA and CDR2 is YSLEER. Here the CDR3 DNA reads TGCGCCAGCAGCCGTCCGGGACAGGGGGCTGGTGAGCAGTTCTTC. It encodes CASSRPGQGAGEQFF.